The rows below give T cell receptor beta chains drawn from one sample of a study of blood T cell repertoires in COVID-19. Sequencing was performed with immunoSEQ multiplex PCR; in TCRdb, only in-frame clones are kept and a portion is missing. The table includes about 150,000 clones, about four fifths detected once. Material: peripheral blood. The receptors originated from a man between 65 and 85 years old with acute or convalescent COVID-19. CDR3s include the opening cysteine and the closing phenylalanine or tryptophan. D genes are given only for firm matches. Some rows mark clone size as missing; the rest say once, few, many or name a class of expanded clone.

cdr3_aa: CASRPTGHLITQPQHF; j_call: TRBJ1-5; v_call: TRBV6-6; d_call: NA; clone_size: NA
cdr3_aa: CASSGLEGGRANEQFF; j_call: TRBJ2-1; v_call: TRBV2; d_call: TRBD2; clone_size: NA
cdr3_aa: CATSDTGLAGQQETQYF; j_call: TRBJ2-5; v_call: TRBV24-1; d_call: TRBD2; clone_size: NA
cdr3_aa: CATSDYGQGPDTQYF; j_call: TRBJ2-3; v_call: TRBV24-1; d_call: TRBD1; clone_size: NA
cdr3_aa: CASSLASVPETQYF; j_call: TRBJ2-5; v_call: TRBV5-6; d_call: NA; clone_size: NA
cdr3_aa: CASSVGDRGLSYGYTF; j_call: TRBJ1-2; v_call: TRBV9; d_call: TRBD1; clone_size: NA
cdr3_aa: CATSRDRTDTGELFF; j_call: TRBJ2-2; v_call: TRBV15; d_call: NA; clone_size: few
cdr3_aa: CASSLGTTGETQYF; j_call: TRBJ2-5; v_call: TRBV7-3; d_call: TRBD2; clone_size: few
cdr3_aa: CASSLAATGGVGKLFF; j_call: TRBJ1-4; v_call: TRBV5-1; d_call: TRBD1; clone_size: NA
cdr3_aa: CASSPRTGGDEQYF; j_call: TRBJ2-7; v_call: TRBV2; d_call: TRBD1; clone_size: NA
cdr3_aa: CASAGSGLANTEAFF; j_call: TRBJ1-1; v_call: TRBV7-8; d_call: NA; clone_size: NA
cdr3_aa: CASSSRTSGSYEQYF; j_call: TRBJ2-7; v_call: TRBV27; d_call: TRBD2; clone_size: NA
cdr3_aa: CASSWTSGGQRDTQYF; j_call: TRBJ2-3; v_call: TRBV6-5; d_call: TRBD2; clone_size: NA
cdr3_aa: CASNYNRVLSYEQYF; j_call: TRBJ2-7; v_call: TRBV5-4; d_call: NA; clone_size: NA
cdr3_aa: CASSPRTTHEQYF; j_call: TRBJ2-7; v_call: TRBV18; d_call: NA; clone_size: once
cdr3_aa: CASSQSSGPYNEQFF; j_call: TRBJ2-1; v_call: TRBV4-1; d_call: TRBD2; clone_size: NA
cdr3_aa: CACGGASRETQYF; j_call: TRBJ2-5; v_call: TRBV10-3; d_call: TRBD2; clone_size: NA
cdr3_aa: CSVGWTGQHEQYF; j_call: TRBJ2-7; v_call: TRBV29-1; d_call: TRBD1; clone_size: once
cdr3_aa: CASSVSGAAANYGYTF; j_call: TRBJ1-2; v_call: TRBV9; d_call: NA; clone_size: NA
cdr3_aa: CASSQESAGTYGYTF; j_call: TRBJ1-2; v_call: TRBV3-1/TRBV3-2; d_call: NA; clone_size: many
cdr3_aa: CASSQTQGTAISGNTIYF; j_call: TRBJ1-3; v_call: TRBV4-1; d_call: TRBD1; clone_size: NA
cdr3_aa: CASRKQGAGYGYTF; j_call: TRBJ1-2; v_call: TRBV28; d_call: TRBD1; clone_size: NA
cdr3_aa: CASTNPGGVGADTQYF; j_call: TRBJ2-3; v_call: TRBV2; d_call: TRBD2; clone_size: NA
cdr3_aa: CASSQDRGAGGAGELFF; j_call: TRBJ2-2; v_call: TRBV3-1/TRBV3-2; d_call: TRBD2; clone_size: NA
cdr3_aa: CASTGTGSYEQYF; j_call: TRBJ2-7; v_call: TRBV2; d_call: TRBD1; clone_size: NA
cdr3_aa: CASSGQEGSPLHF; j_call: TRBJ1-6; v_call: TRBV9; d_call: NA; clone_size: few
cdr3_aa: CATSASPTGSFTGELFF; j_call: TRBJ2-2; v_call: TRBV24-1; d_call: TRBD1; clone_size: NA
cdr3_aa: CASSPPGLQGTEAFF; j_call: TRBJ1-1; v_call: TRBV9; d_call: NA; clone_size: NA
cdr3_aa: CATSGGPGGLRGETQYF; j_call: TRBJ2-5; v_call: TRBV24-1; d_call: TRBD2; clone_size: NA
cdr3_aa: CATRRGEGTDTQYF; j_call: TRBJ2-3; v_call: TRBV10-3; d_call: NA; clone_size: NA
cdr3_aa: CASSFSGAGNEKLFF; j_call: TRBJ1-4; v_call: TRBV5-1; d_call: NA; clone_size: NA
cdr3_aa: CATSRTGINEQYF; j_call: TRBJ2-7; v_call: TRBV24-1; d_call: TRBD1; clone_size: NA
cdr3_aa: CATSDTGAAIGRPDTQYF; j_call: TRBJ2-3; v_call: TRBV24-1; d_call: TRBD1; clone_size: NA
cdr3_aa: CASSYRSGQTEQYF; j_call: TRBJ2-7; v_call: TRBV6-5; d_call: NA; clone_size: NA
cdr3_aa: CATSRDEAGANHEQFF; j_call: TRBJ2-1; v_call: TRBV15; d_call: TRBD2; clone_size: NA
cdr3_aa: CASSFQRTGMGTDTQYF; j_call: TRBJ2-3; v_call: TRBV27; d_call: TRBD1; clone_size: NA